This T cell receptor beta chain is drawn from a study of identical twins. Findings and limits, study-wide: Among out-of-frame alpha sequences shared by twins, low generation probability occurred in excess. Rather than following the same donors, the conclusions depended on cross-sectional statistical analysis. Fewer insertions marked abundant cord blood beta clonotypes; young adult naive trended weakly, memory not at all.

This clonotype was recorded at least ten times. Its target is unknown. TCRdb used MiXCR to reprocess the 5' RACE reads, holding one entry per CDR3 protein. The sample includes some 600,000 distinct CDR3 sequences, 7.1% of them seen just once. CDR1 is SEHNR and CDR2 is FQNEAQ in the germline V gene (reference sequence). With 1 base removed from V and 0 bases from J, the gap between germline ends came to 3 bases. CDR3 length equals 14 residues. These data also featured in a second study, about yellow fever vaccine responses in identical twins.

The source is a woman between 18 and 29 years old in good health. The chain employs TRBV7-9 and TRBJ1-4, with D unclear. Sample: PBMCs. The CDR3 loop is CASSLVPTNEKLFF. DNA of the CDR3: TGTGCCAGCAGCTTAGTTCCAACTAATGAAAAACTGTTTTTT.